This T cell receptor beta chain was recovered during a study of cytomegalovirus exposure and HLA in healthy donors. With respect to this clone: Its specificity is unknown.

Notes on the study in general: The study recorded 150 to 200 TCR beta chains that were cytomegalovirus-associated. It is likely that the observed cluster of highly shared sequence variants was a sequencing artifact. Prior analysis indicated that the majority of TCR beta V segments exhibited productivity approximately 87% or approximately 30% of the time.

Primers for the PCR totalled 60 Vbeta and 13 Jbeta. Assay used: immunoSEQ multiplex PCR; TCRdb lists only in-frame clones, some missing. Altogether around 120,000 clones are present, about 80% being singletons, with the ten largest covering approximately 2.5%. Germline CDR1 SGHTA, CDR2 FQGNSA. There are 14 residues in the CDR3. V lost 1 base and J 7 bases, leaving 13 bases between the germline ends. The source material was PBMCs. The chain has TRBV7-2 and TRBJ1-2; D perhaps matches TRBD1 (5 bases). This sequence originates from a woman between 40 and 50 years old in good health and CMV-seropositive. The CDR3 DNA reads TGTGCCAGCAGCTTAGTTCCCCAGGGTGGTGGCTACACCTTC. It yields the protein CASSLVPQGGGYTF.